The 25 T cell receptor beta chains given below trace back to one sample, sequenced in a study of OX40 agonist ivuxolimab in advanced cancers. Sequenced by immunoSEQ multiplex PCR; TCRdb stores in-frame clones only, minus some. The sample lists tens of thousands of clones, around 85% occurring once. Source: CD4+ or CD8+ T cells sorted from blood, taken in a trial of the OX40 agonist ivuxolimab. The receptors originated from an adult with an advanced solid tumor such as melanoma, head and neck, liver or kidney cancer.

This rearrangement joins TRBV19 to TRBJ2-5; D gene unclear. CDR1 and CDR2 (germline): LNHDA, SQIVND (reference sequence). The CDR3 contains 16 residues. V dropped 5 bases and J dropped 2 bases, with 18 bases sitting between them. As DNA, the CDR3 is TGTGCCAGTAGTCGCCAGAATACCAGAAATCAAGAGACCCAGTACTTC. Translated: CASSRQNTRNQETQYF.

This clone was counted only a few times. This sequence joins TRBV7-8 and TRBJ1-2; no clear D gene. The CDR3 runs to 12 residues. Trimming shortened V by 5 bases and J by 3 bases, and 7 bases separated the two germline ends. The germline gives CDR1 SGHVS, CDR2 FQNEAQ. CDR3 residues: CASSPNDYGYTF. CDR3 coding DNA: TGTGCCAGCAGCCCAAATGACTATGGCTACACCTTC.

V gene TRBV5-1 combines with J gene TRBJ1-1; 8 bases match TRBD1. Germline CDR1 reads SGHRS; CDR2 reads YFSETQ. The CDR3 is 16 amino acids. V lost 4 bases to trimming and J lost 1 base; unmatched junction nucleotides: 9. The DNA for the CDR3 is TGCGCCAGCAGCCCGTGGACAGGGACGGAGAACACTGAAGCTTTCTTT. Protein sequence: CASSPWTGTENTEAFF.

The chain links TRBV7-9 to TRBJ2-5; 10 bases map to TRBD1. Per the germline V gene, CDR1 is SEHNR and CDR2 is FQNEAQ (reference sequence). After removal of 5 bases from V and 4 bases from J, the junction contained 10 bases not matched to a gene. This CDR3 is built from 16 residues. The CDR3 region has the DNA TGTGCCAGCAGCCCCCCGACAGGGGGCGTCTTAGAGACCCAGTACTTC. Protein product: CASSPPTGGVLETQYF.

In DNA, the CDR3 is TGCAGCGTGGTCCTTTCTGGGGCCAACGTCCTGACTTTC. Translating it yields CSVVLSGANVLTF. The chain has TRBV29-1 and TRBJ2-6; the D is unclear. The V end was cut by 6 bases, the J end by 1 base, with 7 bases between. There are 13 residues in the CDR3. Germline CDR1 is SQVTM and CDR2 is ANQGSEA.

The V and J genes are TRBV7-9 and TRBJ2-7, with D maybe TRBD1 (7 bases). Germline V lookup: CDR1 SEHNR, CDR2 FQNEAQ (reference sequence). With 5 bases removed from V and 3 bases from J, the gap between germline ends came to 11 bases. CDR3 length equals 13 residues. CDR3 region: CASSRGTVYEQYF. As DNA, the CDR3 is TGTGCCAGCAGCCGCGGGACAGTCTACGAGCAGTACTTC. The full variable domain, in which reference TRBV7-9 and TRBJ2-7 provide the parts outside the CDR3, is DTGVSQNPRHKITKRGQNVTFRCDPISEHNRLYWYRQTLGQGPEFLTYFQNEAQLEKSRLLSDRFSAERPKGSFSTLEIQRTEQGDSAMYLCASSRGTVYEQYFGPGTRLTVT.

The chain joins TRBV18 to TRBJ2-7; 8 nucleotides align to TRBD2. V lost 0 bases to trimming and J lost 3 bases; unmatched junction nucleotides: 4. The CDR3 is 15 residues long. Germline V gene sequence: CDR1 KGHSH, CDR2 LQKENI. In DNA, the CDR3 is TGTGCCAGCTCACCACCTTCGGGGGGGCTCTACGAGCAGTACTTC. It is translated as CASSPPSGGLYEQYF.

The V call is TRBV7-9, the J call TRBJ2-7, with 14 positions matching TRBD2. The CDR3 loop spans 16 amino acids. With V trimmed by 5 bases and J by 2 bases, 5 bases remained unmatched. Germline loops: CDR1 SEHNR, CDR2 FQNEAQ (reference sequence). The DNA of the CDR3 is TGTGCCAGCAGCCGGAGACTAGCGGGGGGGACCTACGAGCAGTACTTC. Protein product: CASSRRLAGGTYEQYF. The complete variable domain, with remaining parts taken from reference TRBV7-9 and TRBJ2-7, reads DTGVSQNPRHKITKRGQNVTFRCDPISEHNRLYWYRQTLGQGPEFLTYFQNEAQLEKSRLLSDRFSAERPKGSFSTLEIQRTEQGDSAMYLCASSRRLAGGTYEQYFGPGTRLTVT.

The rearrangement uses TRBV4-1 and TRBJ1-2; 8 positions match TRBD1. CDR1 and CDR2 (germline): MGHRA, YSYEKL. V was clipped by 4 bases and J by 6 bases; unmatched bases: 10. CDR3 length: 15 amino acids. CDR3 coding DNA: TGCGCCAGCAGCCTCGTCCCGCCGACAGGGGATGGCTACACCTTC. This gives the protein CASSLVPPTGDGYTF.

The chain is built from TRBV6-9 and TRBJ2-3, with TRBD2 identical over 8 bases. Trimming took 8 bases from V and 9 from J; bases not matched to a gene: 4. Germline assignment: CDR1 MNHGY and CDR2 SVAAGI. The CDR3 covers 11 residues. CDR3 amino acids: CASLSGDTQYF. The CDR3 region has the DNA TGTGCCAGCCTTAGCGGGGACACGCAGTATTTT.

CDR3 protein: CASGLGASGYTF. CDR3 DNA: TGTGCTAGTGGTTTGGGAGCCTCTGGCTACACCTTC. The chain joins TRBV12-5 to TRBJ1-2; D unclear. Germline lookup yields CDR1 LGHNT and CDR2 FRNRAP. The V end lost 1 base, the J end lost 7 bases, and 7 bases lay between the germline ends. The CDR3 contains 12 residues. Full variable domain (rest looked up from reference TRBV12-5 and TRBJ1-2): DARVTQTPRHKVTEMGQEVTMRCQPILGHNTVFWYRQTMMQGLELLAYFRNRAPLDDSGMPKDRFSAEMPDATLATLKIQPSEPRDSAVYFCASGLGASGYTFGSGTRLTVV.

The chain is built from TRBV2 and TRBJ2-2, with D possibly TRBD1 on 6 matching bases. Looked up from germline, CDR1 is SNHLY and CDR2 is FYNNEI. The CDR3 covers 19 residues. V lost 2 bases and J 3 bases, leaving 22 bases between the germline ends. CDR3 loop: CASSEWGQGMGVDTGELFF. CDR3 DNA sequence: TGTGCCAGCAGTGAATGGGGTCAGGGGATGGGGGTTGACACCGGGGAGCTGTTTTTT.

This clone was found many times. The CDR3 region has the DNA TGTGCCAGCAGCCCAGCTCGAAGGACGAACACCGGGGAGCTGTTTTTT. This codes for CASSPARRTNTGELFF. This chain joins TRBV7-9 and TRBJ2-2, with D unclear. The germline V gene encodes CDR1 SEHNR and CDR2 FQNEAQ (reference sequence). The V gene lost 5 bases and the J gene lost 0 bases, with 13 bases spanning the gap. The CDR3 totals 16 residues.

CDR3: CASSYPPGGDYGYTF. Here the CDR3 DNA reads TGTGCCAGCTCATACCCCCCAGGGGGCGACTATGGCTACACCTTC. The chain uses TRBV18 and TRBJ1-2; 8 bases align to TRBD1. The germline V gene has CDR1 KGHSH and CDR2 LQKENI. V shed 5 bases and J 3 bases; nucleotides not matched to a gene: 8. The CDR3 sequence is 15 residues long.

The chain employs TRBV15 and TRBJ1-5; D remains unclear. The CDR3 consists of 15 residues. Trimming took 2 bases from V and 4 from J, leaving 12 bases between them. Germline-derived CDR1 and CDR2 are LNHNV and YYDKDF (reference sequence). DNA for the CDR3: TGTGCCACCAGCAGACGAGCACAGCTGAATCAGCCCCAGCATTTT. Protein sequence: CATSRRAQLNQPQHF.

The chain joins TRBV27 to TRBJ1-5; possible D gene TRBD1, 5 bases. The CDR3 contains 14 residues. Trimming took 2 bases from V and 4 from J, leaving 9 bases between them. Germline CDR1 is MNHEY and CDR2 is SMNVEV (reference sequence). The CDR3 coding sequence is TGTGCCAGCAGTTTACGTGACAGTAATCAGCCCCAGCATTTT. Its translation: CASSLRDSNQPQHF.

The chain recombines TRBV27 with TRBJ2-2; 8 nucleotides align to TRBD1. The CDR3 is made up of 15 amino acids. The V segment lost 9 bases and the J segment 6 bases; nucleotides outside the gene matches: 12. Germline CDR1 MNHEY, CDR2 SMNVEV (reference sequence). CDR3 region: CASEGAGGKSGELFF. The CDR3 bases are TGTGCCAGTGAGGGGGCAGGGGGCAAGTCCGGGGAGCTGTTTTTT.

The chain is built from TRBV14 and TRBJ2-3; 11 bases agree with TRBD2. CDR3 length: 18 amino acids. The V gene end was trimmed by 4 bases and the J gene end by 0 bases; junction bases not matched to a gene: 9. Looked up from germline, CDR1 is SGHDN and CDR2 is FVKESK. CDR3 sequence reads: CASSPIAGGPSSTDTQYF. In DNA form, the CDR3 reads TGTGCCAGCAGCCCCATAGCGGGGGGGCCATCTAGCACAGATACGCAGTATTTT.

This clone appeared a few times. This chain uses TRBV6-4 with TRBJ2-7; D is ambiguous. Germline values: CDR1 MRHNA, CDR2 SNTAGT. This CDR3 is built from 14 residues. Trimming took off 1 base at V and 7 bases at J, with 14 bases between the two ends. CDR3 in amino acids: CASSDLRIFREQYF. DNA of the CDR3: TGTGCCAGCAGTGACTTGAGGATCTTCCGGGAGCAGTACTTC.

The CDR3 DNA reads TGTGCCAGCAGTGAACGCGGGGGAACTGAAGCTTTCTTT. This codes for CASSERGGTEAFF. The chain carries TRBV6-1 and TRBJ1-1; a possible D gene is TRBD1 (5 bases). The CDR3 has 13 residues. Trimming took off 2 bases at V and 5 bases at J, with 9 bases between the two ends. CDR1 is MNHNS and CDR2 is SASEGT in the germline V gene.

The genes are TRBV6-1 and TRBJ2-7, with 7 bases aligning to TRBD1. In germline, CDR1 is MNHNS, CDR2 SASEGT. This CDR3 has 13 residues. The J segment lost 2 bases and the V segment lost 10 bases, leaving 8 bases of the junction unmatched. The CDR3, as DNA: TGTGCCATTACCGACAGGGATACCTACGAGCAGTACTTC. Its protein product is CAITDRDTYEQYF.

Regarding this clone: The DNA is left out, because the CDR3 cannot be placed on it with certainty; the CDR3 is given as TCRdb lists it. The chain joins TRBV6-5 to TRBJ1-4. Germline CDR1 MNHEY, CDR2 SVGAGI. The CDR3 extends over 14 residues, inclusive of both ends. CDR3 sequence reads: CASSYFGPDEKLFF.

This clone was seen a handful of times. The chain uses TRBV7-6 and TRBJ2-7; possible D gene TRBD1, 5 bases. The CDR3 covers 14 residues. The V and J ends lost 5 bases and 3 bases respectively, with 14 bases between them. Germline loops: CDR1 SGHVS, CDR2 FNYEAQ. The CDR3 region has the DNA TGTGCCAGCAGCCTAACAATTGACAGCTACGAGCAGTACTTC. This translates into CASSLTIDSYEQYF.

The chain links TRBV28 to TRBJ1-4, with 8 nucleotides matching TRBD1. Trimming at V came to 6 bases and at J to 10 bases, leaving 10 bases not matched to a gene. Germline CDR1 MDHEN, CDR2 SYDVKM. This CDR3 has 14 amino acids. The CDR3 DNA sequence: TGTGCCAGCAGCGACACAGGGGGTAGTGGAAAACTGTTTTTT. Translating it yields CASSDTGGSGKLFF.

The CDR3 nucleotides read TGTGCCAGCAGCTTGAAGACAGGGGGCGACTATGGCTACACCTTC. It translates to CASSLKTGGDYGYTF. The rearrangement uses TRBV7-8 and TRBJ1-2; 10 bases map to TRBD1. The length of the CDR3 is 15 residues. The germline gives CDR1 SGHVS, CDR2 FQNEAQ. Germline trimming cut 3 bases from V and 3 bases from J; bases unmatched to any gene: 4.